Shown below are 11 T cell receptor beta chains from a single sample sequenced in a study of CD8 T cells in Susac syndrome. Reverse transcription of roughly 0.5 to 1 ug RNA was carried out with random hexamers. MiXCR, run by TCRdb on the immunoSEQ multiplex PCR reads, gives a single entry per CDR3 protein. The table records approximately 210,000 distinct CDR3 sequences, around 93% of them present only once. Source material: CD4+ T cells from PBMCs. These receptors all come from a human donor with Susac syndrome.

This chain connects TRBV25-1 to TRBJ1-2; D is undetermined. The CDR3 contains 14 residues. Trimming stripped 2 bases from V and 5 bases from J, with 12 bases between. Germline-derived CDR1 and CDR2 are MGHDK and SYGVNS. CDR3 sequence: CASSERRSGYGYTF. DNA of the CDR3: TGTGCCAGCAGTGAAAGGAGGTCGGGGTATGGCTACACCTTC.

This chain links TRBV5-4 with TRBJ2-5, with 14 bases aligning to TRBD2. After removal of 4 bases from V and 3 bases from J, the junction contained 5 bases not matched to a gene. CDR1 and CDR2 (germline): SGHNT, YYREEE (reference sequence). The CDR3 sequence is 16 residues long. DNA of the CDR3: TGTGCCAGCAGCCCAGCGGGACTAGCGGGGGAAGAGACCCAGTACTTC. Its translation is CASSPAGLAGEETQYF.

The CDR3 DNA is TGTGCCAGCAGCCTGGACAGGGCAGACGAGCAGTACTTC. Translated, it gives CASSLDRADEQYF. The rearrangement links TRBV3-1 to TRBJ2-7; 8 bases align to TRBD1. The CDR3 is made up of 13 amino acids. With V trimmed by 4 bases and J by 5 bases, 4 bases remained unmatched. CDR1 LGHDT and CDR2 YNNKEL come from the germline V gene (reference sequence).

The chain carries TRBV19 and TRBJ2-3; D may match TRBD1 or TRBD2 (5 bases each). There are 14 residues in the CDR3. CDR1 and CDR2 (germline): LNHDA, SQIVND (reference sequence). Trimming left V 5 bases short and J 8 bases short, with 17 bases between. The CDR3 nucleotides are TGTGCCAGTAGTCTCGGGACCGGGGCCGGTACGCAGTATTTT. This translates into CASSLGTGAGTQYF.

This clonotype was seen just once. This chain joins TRBV28 and TRBJ1-2, with D unclear. CDR1 and CDR2 (germline): MDHEN, SYDVKM. This CDR3 comprises 13 residues. V shed 10 bases and J shed 1 base, with 13 bases lying between them. DNA for the CDR3: TGTGCCATCACGGGGAACCTTAACTATGGCTACACCTTC. It translates to CAITGNLNYGYTF.

The CDR3 DNA sequence: TGTGCCAGCAGCTTTGCGCTTCGGACCCAGTACTTC. Translating it yields CASSFALRTQYF. The V and J genes are TRBV7-2 and TRBJ2-5; D ambiguous. Germline V gene data show CDR1 as SGHTA and CDR2 as FQGNSA. V was clipped by 3 bases and J by 7 bases, with 9 bases between them. The CDR3 sequence is 12 residues long.

Only one count was recorded for this clonotype. This rearrangement joins TRBV2 to TRBJ2-2; a possible D gene is TRBD2 (5 bases). In germline, CDR1 is SNHLY, CDR2 FYNNEI. The CDR3 covers 14 residues. Between the trimmed V and J ends, which lost 7 bases and 1 base, there was a span of 10 bases. The DNA of the CDR3 is TGTGCCAGCAAGAGGACTCAGAACACCGGGGAGCTGTTTTTT. This gives the protein CASKRTQNTGELFF.

The chain is built from TRBV5-1 and TRBJ2-1; D is ambiguous. CDR3 size: 15 residues. V gave up 0 bases and J gave up 0 bases, with 7 bases separating them. In germline, CDR1 is SGHRS, CDR2 YFSETQ. CDR3 coding DNA: TGCGCCAGCAGCTTGGCGCGAAACTCCTACAATGAGCAGTTCTTC. Its translation is CASSLARNSYNEQFF.

This chain connects TRBV20-1 to TRBJ2-3; D gene unclear. Germline values: CDR1 DFQATT, CDR2 SNEGSKA (reference sequence). V was trimmed by 6 bases and J by 0 bases, leaving 10 bases between them. The CDR3 spans 13 residues. The CDR3 DNA reads TGCAGTGCCCCCCCCACTAGCACAGATACGCAGTATTTT. It specifies CSAPPTSTDTQYF.

The chain employs TRBV30 and TRBJ2-7; unclear D gene. Germline V gene sequence: CDR1 GTSNPN, CDR2 SVGIG (reference sequence). V lost 0 bases and J lost 6, with 12 bases in between. The CDR3 extends over 13 amino acids. CDR3 nucleotides: TGTGCCTGGAGTGTACCCCGGGCACGCGAGCAGTACTTC. Translation: CAWSVPRAREQYF.

The J gene is TRBJ2-3, the V gene TRBV30, with 8 nucleotides matching TRBD2. CDR3 length: 12 residues. Losses at the gene ends were 7 bases for V and 11 bases for J; bases not matched to a gene: 11. Germline CDR1 reads GTSNPN; CDR2 reads SVGIG (reference sequence). This CDR3 reads CASGRAGGLQYF. In DNA form, the CDR3 reads TGTGCCTCGGGTAGGGCGGGGGGCTTGCAGTATTTT.